This entry lists 22 T cell receptor beta chains sequenced from one sample in a study of T cell repertoires in ileal Crohn's disease. Measured with immunoSEQ multiplex PCR; TCRdb has only the in-frame clones, and not every one. The sample contains some 15,000 clones, around four fifths of which appear only once. Sequenced material: ileal tissue. The origin of the receptors is an adult with Crohn's disease.

The chain recombines TRBV11-2 with TRBJ2-7; TRBD2 matches 13 bases. CDR1 is SGHAT and CDR2 is FQNNGV in the germline V gene. Trimming at V came to 4 bases and at J to 1 base, leaving 7 bases not matched to a gene. The length of the CDR3 is 17 residues. CDR3 sequence reads: CASSSGLAGVLSYEQYF. The CDR3 nucleotides read TGTGCCAGCAGCTCAGGACTAGCGGGAGTACTTTCCTACGAGCAGTACTTC.

This rearrangement joins TRBV10-3 to TRBJ2-2; D possibly corresponds to TRBD1 (6 bases). Trimming removed 6 bases from V and 0 bases from J, with 11 bases in between. The V gene's germline CDR1 is ENHRY and CDR2 SYGVKD. The CDR3 is made up of 15 amino acids. The CDR3 DNA is TGTGCCATCAGGGCGGCAGGGGCGAACACCGGGGAGCTGTTTTTT. Translation: CAIRAAGANTGELFF.

V is TRBV9 and J is TRBJ1-5; D call uncertain. Trimming shortened V by 0 bases and J by 4 bases, and 8 bases separated the two germline ends. The CDR3 covers 14 residues. Germline CDR1 SGDLS, CDR2 YYNGEE. This chain's CDR3 is CASSVATENQPQHF. CDR3 bases: TGTGCCAGCAGCGTAGCTACAGAGAATCAGCCCCAGCATTTT.

The chain couples TRBV30 to TRBJ1-2; weak D call: TRBD1 (6 bases). Germline lookup yields CDR1 GTSNPN and CDR2 SVGIG (reference sequence). This CDR3 comprises 15 residues. Trimming removed 3 bases at V and 2 bases at J, with 16 bases between. The CDR3 loop is CAWSPKAGANYGYTF. CDR3 DNA: TGTGCCTGGAGCCCTAAGGCAGGGGCAAACTATGGCTACACCTTC. Together with reference TRBV30 and TRBJ1-2, the CDR3 gives the full variable domain: SQTIHQWPATLVQPVGSPLSLECTVEGTSNPNLYWYRQAAGRGLQLLFYSVGIGQISSEVPQNLSASRPQDRQFILSSKKLLLSDSGFYLCAWSPKAGANYGYTFGSGTRLTVV.

In its sample, this clone was seen once. This chain connects TRBV5-1 to TRBJ2-5; TRBD2 matches at 7 bases. Germline lookup yields CDR1 SGHRS and CDR2 YFSETQ. V shed 0 bases and J 5 bases; nucleotides not matched to a gene: 4. The CDR3 loop spans 14 amino acids. DNA of the CDR3: TGCGCCAGCAGCTTGGCGGGGGGAAGGGAGACCCAGTACTTC. It specifies CASSLAGGRETQYF.

J is TRBJ1-1 and V is TRBV18, with 9 bases identical to TRBD1. CDR3 length: 14 residues. The germline gives CDR1 KGHSH, CDR2 LQKENI. V dropped 6 bases and J dropped 3; count of bases not matched to a gene: 5. The chain's CDR3 is CASSRRTGDTEAFF. Written as DNA, the CDR3 is TGTGCCAGCTCCCGAAGGACAGGGGACACTGAAGCTTTCTTT.

This clone has just a few counts. The chain combines TRBV7-9 with TRBJ1-1, with 7 positions matching TRBD1. The CDR3 is 13 amino acids. The junction had 7 bases not matched to a gene; V was cut back by 5 bases and J by 7 bases. Germline CDR1 SEHNR, CDR2 FQNEAQ (reference sequence). The CDR3 nucleotides read TGTGCCAGCAGCACCGATTACAGGGGTGAAGCTTTCTTT. Encoded protein: CASSTDYRGEAFF.

V is TRBV7-9 and J is TRBJ2-1, with TRBD2 matching 10 bases. Trimming took 1 base from V and 0 from J; bases not matched to a gene: 6. Germline CDR1 and CDR2: SEHNR and FQNEAQ (reference sequence). CDR3 length: 18 amino acids. The CDR3 here is CASSLVGLADHSYNEQFF. In DNA, the CDR3 is TGTGCCAGCAGCTTAGTTGGACTAGCGGACCACTCCTACAATGAGCAGTTCTTC.

V usage is TRBV18 and J usage is TRBJ1-1; 8 positions agree with TRBD1. CDR1 is KGHSH and CDR2 is LQKENI in the germline V gene. CDR3 length: 18 residues. V lost 2 bases to trimming and J lost 1 base; unmatched junction nucleotides: 12. In nucleotides, the CDR3 is TGTGCCAGCTCACCATTTGGGGGACAGGCCTCTCAGAACACTGAAGCTTTCTTT. Translating it yields CASSPFGGQASQNTEAFF.

This clone showed up just a few times. The chain couples TRBV19 to TRBJ2-5, with 12 bases lining up with TRBD2. This CDR3 comprises 15 residues. After removal of 5 bases from V and 4 bases from J, the junction contained 5 bases not matched to a gene. Germline values: CDR1 LNHDA, CDR2 SQIVND (reference sequence). The CDR3 DNA is TGTGCCAGTAGTTCCCCGGGACTAGCGGGAGAGACCCAGTACTTC. It encodes CASSSPGLAGETQYF.

J is TRBJ2-1 and V is TRBV5-6; D not certain. Germline CDR1 SGHDT, CDR2 YYEEEE. The ends were cut back, 1 base at V and 7 bases at J, with 3 bases in the middle. The CDR3 extends over 11 amino acids. The CDR3 sequence: CASSLRNEQFF. The CDR3 coding sequence is TGTGCCAGCAGCTTGCGTAATGAGCAGTTCTTC.

The chain couples TRBV5-1 to TRBJ2-5; 12 bases fit TRBD2. The V gene end was trimmed by 3 bases and the J gene end by 1 base; junction bases not matched to a gene: 4. Germline V gene sequence: CDR1 SGHRS, CDR2 YFSETQ. The CDR3 has 16 residues. The CDR3 coding sequence is TGCGCCAGCAGCTCCGGACTAGCGGGATTCCAAGAGACCCAGTACTTC. It is translated as CASSSGLAGFQETQYF.

This clone was seen a single time. The V call is TRBV4-2, the J call TRBJ2-7, with TRBD2 identical over 7 bases. Per germline, CDR1 LGHNA and CDR2 YNFKEQ. V was pared by 3 bases and J by 3 bases, with 14 bases of the junction left unmatched. The CDR3 extends over 17 amino acids. CDR3 DNA sequence: TGTGCCAGCAGCCATGCTGACCCCTCACCGGGAGGCTACGAGCAGTACTTC. It is translated as CASSHADPSPGGYEQYF.

The chain employs TRBV6-5 and TRBJ2-1; maybe TRBD2 (6 bases). Germline V lookup: CDR1 MNHEY, CDR2 SVGAGI. The CDR3 contains 15 residues. Trimming pared 5 bases from V and 7 bases from J, leaving 18 bases between. CDR3 in DNA: TGTGCCAGCAGTGGTTTTGGGACTCCATGGAATGAGCAGTTCTTC. It is translated as CASSGFGTPWNEQFF.

The chain joins TRBV27 to TRBJ2-7, with a weak D call TRBD2 (6 bases). The germline V gene has CDR1 MNHEY and CDR2 SMNVEV (reference sequence). Trimming shortened V by 2 bases and J by 0 bases, and 14 bases separated the two germline ends. CDR3 length: 16 amino acids. The CDR3 protein is CASSLKAGSSSYEQYF. The CDR3 bases are TGTGCCAGCAGTTTAAAAGCGGGCTCTAGCTCCTACGAGCAGTACTTC.

The chain is built from TRBV14 and TRBJ1-4; D is unclear. CDR1 is SGHDN and CDR2 is FVKESK in the germline V gene. The V end lost 4 bases, the J end lost 0 bases, and 12 bases lay between the germline ends. This CDR3 has 16 residues. CDR3 sequence reads: CASSRPSSATNEKLFF. The DNA of the CDR3 is TGTGCCAGCAGCCGGCCCTCCTCTGCAACTAATGAAAAACTGTTTTTT. Full variable domain (missing parts from reference TRBV14 and TRBJ1-4): EAGVTQFPSHSVIEKGQTVTLRCDPISGHDNLYWYRRVMGKEIKFLLHFVKESKQDESGMPNNRFLAERTGGTYSTLKVQPAELEDSGVYFCASSRPSSATNEKLFFGSGTQLSVL.

This chain links TRBV30 with TRBJ1-2; perhaps TRBD1 as D (5 bases). Trimming stripped 4 bases from V and 3 bases from J, with 15 bases between. CDR1 is GTSNPN and CDR2 is SVGIG in the germline V gene (reference sequence). The CDR3 is 14 amino acids. DNA for the CDR3: TGTGCCTGGATGCCTCAGGGCGGTTACTATGGCTACACCTTC. This codes for CAWMPQGGYYGYTF.

J is TRBJ2-2 and V is TRBV25-1; 8 bases agree with TRBD2. The CDR3 consists of 13 residues. Germline trimming cut 5 bases from V and 7 bases from J; bases unmatched to any gene: 3. From germline, CDR1 is MGHDK and CDR2 SYGVNS. CDR3 residues: CASSWAGGGELFF. In DNA, the CDR3 is TGTGCCAGCAGTTGGGCGGGAGGCGGGGAGCTGTTTTTT.

This clone was counted between two and nine times. This chain uses TRBV25-1 with TRBJ2-2, with 7 bases lining up with TRBD2. Germline V gives CDR1 MGHDK, CDR2 SYGVNS. There are 15 residues in the CDR3. The J segment lost 9 bases and the V segment lost 2 bases, leaving 9 bases of the junction unmatched. The CDR3 reads CASSEVGTTSRELFF. In DNA, the CDR3 is TGTGCCAGCAGTGAAGTAGGGACTACTTCCAGGGAGCTGTTTTTT. The full variable domain, its missing parts supplied by reference TRBV25-1 and TRBJ2-2, is EADIYQTPRYLVIGTGKKITLECSQTMGHDKMYWYQQDPGMELHLIHYSYGVNSTEKGDLSSESTVSRIRTEHFPLTLESARPSHTSQYLCASSEVGTTSRELFFGEGSRLTVL.

The CDR3 DNA reads TGTGCCAGCAGCCCGGGACTAGCGGTAGATACGCAGTATTTT. This sequence encodes CASSPGLAVDTQYF. The chain couples TRBV7-2 to TRBJ2-3; 11 bases are a match to TRBD2. This CDR3 has 14 residues. Germline V CDR1 and CDR2: SGHTA, FQGNSA. Trimming at V came to 5 bases and at J to 5 bases, leaving 3 bases not matched to a gene.

The rearrangement uses TRBV9 and TRBJ2-2, with a tentative D call TRBD1 (6 bases). Trimming shortened V by 4 bases and J by 2 bases, and 21 bases separated the two germline ends. CDR3 length: 18 amino acids. Germline V lookup: CDR1 SGDLS, CDR2 YYNGEE. CDR3 sequence (DNA): TGTGCCAGCAGCCATCACCAACAGGGTGGGGGTAACACCGGGGAGCTGTTTTTT. Translation gives CASSHHQQGGGNTGELFF.

The V gene is TRBV19, the J gene TRBJ2-1, with D unclear. CDR1 is LNHDA and CDR2 is SQIVND in the germline V gene (reference sequence). The CDR3 is 15 residues long. V gave up 3 bases and J gave up 1 base, with 10 bases separating them. As DNA, the CDR3 is TGTGCCAGTAGTATCTTTGCGAAGTCCTACAATGAGCAGTTCTTC. Protein sequence: CASSIFAKSYNEQFF.